This TCR beta chain was recorded in a study of vaccination effects on CD4 cells after COVID-19. The germline V gene encodes CDR1 MGHRA and CDR2 YSYEKL. This CDR3 has 17 residues. Trimming cost V 0 bases and J 2 bases, with 15 bases left between them. Antigen-specific CD4+ T cells expanded by the ViraFEST assay with viral peptide pools were then sequenced. Cultured cells yielded isolated CD4+ T cells after 10 days. None of these healthy vaccinees had been infected with SARS-CoV-2 before vaccination. On day 3 and again on day 7, half the medium was replaced with IL-2 medium. For this clone: No antigen is known for it.

Clones were read by immunoSEQ multiplex PCR, and TCRdb kept only the in-frame ones, dropping some. The sample has 37,000 or so clones; about 60% are singletons. This material consisted of CD4+ T cells from PBMCs cultured with HCoV-OC43 spike peptides, taken before COVID-19 vaccination. Subset meaning: HCoV-OC43 spike overlapping peptide pool stimulation. The V gene is TRBV4-1, the J gene TRBJ2-3, with no clear D. The sequence derives from a human donor who received a COVID-19 vaccine. CDR3 bases: TGCGCCAGCAGCCAAGAGTTTGGAACGGAACTCACAGATACGCAGTATTTT. It encodes CASSQEFGTELTDTQYF.